This T cell receptor (beta chain) was recovered during a study of T cell changes during pregnancy in multiple sclerosis. There are 13 residues in the CDR3. Trimming took off 6 bases at V and 1 base at J, with 9 bases between the two ends. Germline V CDR1 and CDR2: MRHNA, SNTAGT. Repertoires were generated with immunoSEQ multiplex PCR, while TCRdb's copy carries only in-frame clones and drops some. The sample comprises around 62,000 clones, less than 95% of which are singletons, and 2% to 2.5% rests with the top ten. This TCR came from a female donor in good health, enrolled as a control in a pregnancy study. The V gene is TRBV6-4, the J gene TRBJ1-1; D is unclear. The specimen comprised peripheral blood, sampled in the second trimester of pregnancy. The CDR3 DNA is TGTGCCAGCAGAGTCGGGGAGAACACTGAAGCTTTCTTT. Translating gives CASRVGENTEAFF.